This T cell receptor (beta chain) is drawn from a study of human T cells and chemical hapten exposure (dated by TCRdb to the early 2020s). Regarding the research as a whole: For sensitization, 2% DPC in acetone was applied to a 2 cm by 2 cm area of upper inner arm skin. Patients additionally received weekly therapeutic DPC doses to the scalp throughout the approximately 25-week study period. Patch testing was done on the upper back using Finn chambers containing 0.01% DPC, and results were scored after 6 days according to International Contact Dermatitis Research Group standards. The mostly female patient cohort included alopecia areata with under or over 50% scalp involvement, alopecia totalis and alopecia universalis. The libraries were sequenced as a pool, and the TCR yield per sample differed mostly because of small variations in library volumes within the pool. In alopecia patients, the study followed how the peripheral blood TCR repertoire changed in vivo over primary and secondary sensitization to diphenylcyclopropenone (DPC), a hapten. Blood samples were taken from patients before sensitization (week 0) and at 2, 6 and about 24 weeks after DPC sensitization. Blood for TCR sequencing was provided by twenty-nine alopecia patients at one to four time points (pre-sensitization, 2, 6 and 24 weeks). The paper as a whole reports these results and caveats: DPC sensitization did not change the number of TCRs with a frequency above 1 in 1000, and there was no evidence of changes in global repertoire structure. After repeated subsampling, changes were observed in the strength of the expansion versus patch-test correlation and in the threshold at which the correlation became significant. Because all patients had alopecia, a presumed autoimmune disease, the immune response of the patients might differ from that of healthy individuals. Patch test score correlated positively with the number of PT1 expanded TCRs, reaching significance at thresholds 8, 16 and 32 but not at 4. Compared with pre-sensitization or healthy control sets, expanded TCRs formed significantly more large CDR3 similarity clusters, which is consistent with antigen-driven responses.

The germline V gene encodes CDR1 SGHTA and CDR2 FQGNSA. V loses 0 bases, J loses 8 bases, and the germline ends lie 14 bases apart. The CDR3, from cysteine to phenylalanine, totals 14 residues. Only the CDR3 portion is preserved as DNA: 42 bases, with reading frame beginning at the first base. Preparation of the library involved RACE. Sequencing instrument: NextSeq 500. Library preparation attached unique molecular identifiers to individual cDNA molecules for quantitative, reproducible TCR counting. Both TCR alpha and TCR beta chains were sequenced from each blood RNA sample. The original pipeline was this. A median of roughly 99,000 TCRs per sample was observed, with a range of roughly 23,224 to 700,000. The Decombinator software suite was used to annotate the V, J and CDR3 of the TCR reads. For PS versus PT1 abundance plots, all samples were subsampled to the same number of TCRs (28,000). TCRs were defined as expanded if absent before sensitization and observed at least eight times at the 2-week time point. In-frame beta chains were kept once TCRdb had trimmed the public reads at Q25 with fastp and called clones with MiXCR. Rows with one shared CDR3 protein collapse into an entry with the most common genes and DNA. V and J calls and clone size were set by TCRdb, not the authors. The table for this sample lists a few hundred thousand distinct CDR3 sequences; around 5% of them were counted only once. The top ten clonotypes cover around 2% of the sample.

This sample's time point label indicates: patch test 1, 2 weeks after DPC sensitization. The sample's treatment or condition label, decoded: therapeutic diphenylcyclopropenone sensitization with weekly scalp DPC. At every patch-test visit, the blood draw took place before the patch test was put on. To be eligible, patients had to be aged 18 to 70, diagnosed with alopecia and judged suitable for DPC therapy, while pregnant patients were excluded. Unfractionated whole blood was collected in Tempus Blood RNA tubes, and total RNA was extracted from that blood. There are many counts of this clonotype. Its recognized antigen is unknown. Base qualities are missing; no much larger clone stands one base away.

The sequence came from a woman aged 45-59 years with alopecia areata. Some clones in this sample may be carry-over from other donors' samples. Here the sequenced sample was whole blood, taken in connection with sensitization to the hapten diphenylcyclopropenone (DPC). This sequence uses TRBV7-2 and TRBJ2-7; a tentative D call is TRBD1 (6 bases match). The CDR3 region: CASSLALAGDQQYF. The nucleotides read TGTGCCAGCAGCTTAGCGTTGGCAGGGGATCAGCAGTACTTC.